The 22 T cell receptor beta chains below were found in one sample sequenced in a study of siplizumab effects on memory and regulatory T cells. The repertoire was sequenced with immunoSEQ multiplex PCR; TCRdb's copy has only in-frame clones and lacks some. The sample carries tens of thousands of clones, around 97% recorded once. Sequencing was carried out using naive CD4+ T cells sorted from blood. Every receptor here comes from a human donor in good health.

In this sample, this clone turned up a few times. The rearrangement links TRBV29-1 to TRBJ1-1; a possible D gene is TRBD1 (5 bases). The germline V and J ends were trimmed by 8 bases and 0 bases, with 13 bases remaining between them. The CDR3 sequence is 13 residues long. Germline CDR1 and CDR2: SQVTM and ANQGSEA. The CDR3 loop reads CSSGAGMNTEAFF. Written as DNA, the CDR3 is TGCAGCTCCGGGGCAGGGATGAACACTGAAGCTTTCTTT.

The chain is built from TRBV5-4 and TRBJ2-5; TRBD2 matches at 11 bases. Germline CDR1 and CDR2: SGHNT and YYREEE (reference sequence). CDR3 size: 18 residues. Losses at the gene ends were 2 bases for V and 2 bases for J; bases not matched to a gene: 11. The CDR3 is CASSFGPTSGGAQETQYF. DNA of the CDR3: TGTGCCAGCAGCTTTGGCCCCACTAGCGGGGGAGCGCAAGAGACCCAGTACTTC. The full variable domain, in which reference TRBV5-4 and TRBJ2-5 provide the parts outside the CDR3, is ETGVTQSPTHLIKTRGQQVTLRCSSQSGHNTVSWYQQALGQGPQFIFQYYREEENGRGNFPPRFSGLQFPNYSSELNVNALELDDSALYLCASSFGPTSGGAQETQYFGPGTRLLVL.

In its sample, this clone was seen a few times. V usage is TRBV20-1 and J usage is TRBJ1-2, with D uncertain. The CDR3 is made up of 11 amino acids. V gave up 1 base and J gave up 8 bases, with 8 bases separating them. Per the germline V gene, CDR1 is DFQATT and CDR2 is SNEGSKA (reference sequence). The CDR3 region has the DNA TGCAGTGCTAGAGCCCAAGGCGGCTACACCTTC. Its translation: CSARAQGGYTF.

The CDR3 sequence is CASSSGTDGYTF. CDR3 nucleotide sequence: TGTGCCAGCAGCTCAGGGACAGATGGCTACACCTTC. This chain joins TRBV7-3 and TRBJ1-2; 7 bases are shared with TRBD1. The CDR3 loop spans 12 amino acids. Germline assignment: CDR1 SGHTA and CDR2 FQGTGA. V lost 4 bases and J lost 6; bases outside the gene matches: 2.

The genes are TRBV5-5 and TRBJ2-7; 7 nucleotides line up with TRBD1. Germline loops: CDR1 SGHKS, CDR2 YYEKEE (reference sequence). J was trimmed by 2 bases and V by 4 bases; bases with no gene match: 6. CDR3 size: 14 residues. The CDR3 here is CASSATGPAYEQYF. The DNA of the CDR3 is TGTGCCAGCAGCGCGACAGGGCCCGCCTACGAGCAGTACTTC.

This clone was found once. The rearrangement uses TRBV6-5 and TRBJ1-1, with D possibly TRBD1 on 6 matching bases. Trimming removed 5 bases at V and 1 base at J, with 11 bases between. Germline assignment: CDR1 MNHEY and CDR2 SVGAGI. The CDR3 is 14 residues long. CDR3 amino acids: CASSDRTANTEAFF. The CDR3, as DNA: TGTGCCAGCAGTGACCGGACAGCGAACACTGAAGCTTTCTTT.

The chain has TRBV4-1 and TRBJ2-7; possible D gene TRBD1, 6 bases. V lost 5 bases to trimming and J lost 6 bases, with 17 bases between them. Germline lookup yields CDR1 MGHRA and CDR2 YSYEKL. The CDR3 length is 14 residues. The CDR3 coding sequence is TGCGCCAGCAGCTACCCCGGGACATCACTCGAGCAGTACTTC. It translates to CASSYPGTSLEQYF.

The chain recombines TRBV28 with TRBJ2-4, with 7 bases lining up with TRBD1. In germline, CDR1 is MDHEN, CDR2 SYDVKM. The V gene end was trimmed by 5 bases and the J gene end by 3 bases; junction bases not matched to a gene: 4. This CDR3 spans 14 amino acids. The CDR3 here is CASSQPGGKNIQYF. In DNA form, the CDR3 reads TGTGCCAGCAGTCAACCAGGGGGCAAAAACATTCAGTACTTC.

The CDR3 loop reads CASKATSGGANTGELFF. CDR3 sequence (DNA): TGTGCCAGCAAAGCGACTAGCGGGGGGGCGAACACCGGGGAGCTGTTTTTT. The chain uses TRBV9 and TRBJ2-2; 14 bases are shared with TRBD2. The CDR3 covers 17 residues. With 6 bases clipped from V and 0 bases from J, the junction kept 4 bases outside the gene matches. Per germline, CDR1 SGDLS and CDR2 YYNGEE. The variable domain in full, completed from reference TRBV9 and TRBJ2-2, reads DSGVTQTPKHLITATGQRVTLRCSPRSGDLSVYWYQQSLDQGLQFLIQYYNGEERAKGNILERFSAQQFPDLHSELNLSSLELGDSALYFCASKATSGGANTGELFFGEGSRLTVL.

This rearrangement joins TRBV2 to TRBJ1-2, with D possibly TRBD1 on 5 matching bases. From germline, CDR1 is SNHLY and CDR2 FYNNEI. The CDR3 is made up of 13 amino acids. V lost 3 bases, J lost 4 bases, and 9 bases lay in between. CDR3 loop: CASSEGRPYGYTF. The CDR3 DNA reads TGTGCCAGCAGTGAGGGGCGACCCTATGGCTACACCTTC. The full variable domain, in which reference TRBV2 and TRBJ1-2 provide the parts outside the CDR3, is EPEVTQTPSHQVTQMGQEVILRCVPISNHLYFYWYRQILGQKVEFLVSFYNNEISEKSEIFDDQFSVERPDGSNFTLKIRSTKLEDSAMYFCASSEGRPYGYTFGSGTRLTVV.

This chain connects TRBV5-1 to TRBJ2-1, with D possibly being TRBD2 (7 bases). The CDR3 is made up of 16 amino acids. CDR1 and CDR2 (germline): SGHRS, YFSETQ. V was clipped by 4 bases and J by 0 bases, with 14 bases between them. Here the CDR3 reads CASSRRGGVSYNEQFF. In DNA, the CDR3 is TGCGCCAGCAGCCGGAGAGGGGGGGTCTCCTACAATGAGCAGTTCTTC.

The V call is TRBV7-3, the J call TRBJ1-2; 9 nucleotides agree with TRBD1. The germline CDR1 and CDR2 sequences are SGHTA and FQGTGA. This CDR3 has 15 residues. J lost 1 base, V lost 9 bases, and 9 bases had no gene match. The CDR3 region is CASTGHRGLNYGYTF. Here the CDR3 DNA reads TGTGCCAGTACGGGGCACAGGGGGCTTAACTATGGCTACACCTTC.

The chain couples TRBV6-1 to TRBJ2-5, with TRBD1 identical over 8 bases. With 7 bases clipped from V and 7 bases from J, the junction kept 8 bases outside the gene matches. Germline CDR1 and CDR2: MNHNS and SASEGT. The CDR3 has 13 residues. CDR3 in amino acids: CASNKDRGGTQYF. The CDR3 DNA is TGTGCCAGCAACAAAGACAGGGGAGGGACCCAGTACTTC.

The gene calls are TRBV4-1 and TRBJ2-3; 7 positions agree with TRBD1. Trimming at V came to 4 bases and at J to 0 bases, leaving 7 bases not matched to a gene. The germline CDR1 and CDR2 sequences are MGHRA and YSYEKL. This CDR3 comprises 16 residues. The CDR3 nucleotides read TGCGCCAGCAGCCCCAAGGGGACAGCCAGCACAGATACGCAGTATTTT. Translation gives CASSPKGTASTDTQYF.

Only one count was recorded for this clone. The rearrangement joins TRBV6-1 to TRBJ2-1; tentatively, D is TRBD1 or TRBD2 (7 bases each). V lost 7 bases and J 6 bases, leaving 13 bases between the germline ends. Germline V lookup: CDR1 MNHNS, CDR2 SASEGT. CDR3 length: 13 residues. The chain's CDR3 is CASIPRGGNEQFF. The DNA for the CDR3 is TGTGCCAGCATTCCCAGGGGGGGCAATGAGCAGTTCTTC.

This rearrangement joins TRBV5-1 to TRBJ2-2, with unresolved D. V lost 2 bases to trimming and J lost 1 base, with 6 bases between them. This CDR3 has 14 amino acids. Per the germline V gene, CDR1 is SGHRS and CDR2 is YFSETQ. The CDR3 sequence is CASSLDGNTGELFF. The DNA for the CDR3 is TGCGCCAGCAGCTTAGATGGGAACACCGGGGAGCTGTTTTTT. The whole variable domain, filled in from reference TRBV5-1 and TRBJ2-2, reads KAGVTQTPRYLIKTRGQQVTLSCSPISGHRSVSWYQQTPGQGLQFLFEYFSETQRNKGNFPGRFSGRQFSNSRSEMNVSTLELGDSALYLCASSLDGNTGELFFGEGSRLTVL.

The genes are TRBV28 and TRBJ1-2; D gene unclear. The germline gives CDR1 MDHEN, CDR2 SYDVKM. This CDR3 has 11 residues. Trimming took off 5 bases at V and 4 bases at J, with 5 bases between the two ends. The DNA of the CDR3 is TGTGCCAGCAGTGCCAGCTATGGCTACACCTTC. Amino acids: CASSASYGYTF.

The V and J genes are TRBV30 and TRBJ2-1, with unresolved D. The germline gives CDR1 GTSNPN, CDR2 SVGIG (reference sequence). Trimming cost V 5 bases and J 7 bases, with 12 bases left between them. The CDR3 totals 12 residues. This CDR3 is CAWDEKGNEQFF. The CDR3 DNA sequence: TGTGCCTGGGACGAGAAGGGAAATGAGCAGTTCTTC.

The V and J genes are TRBV19 and TRBJ1-4; D perhaps matches TRBD1 (6 bases). CDR1 and CDR2 (germline): LNHDA, SQIVND (reference sequence). V shed 6 bases and J shed 3 bases, with 14 bases lying between them. There are 15 residues in the CDR3. The CDR3 reads CASRMIQGANEKLFF. In DNA, the CDR3 is TGTGCCAGTAGGATGATACAGGGAGCTAATGAAAAACTGTTTTTT.

The J gene is TRBJ1-1, the V gene TRBV7-3; D gene ambiguous. CDR3 length: 13 residues. The V gene's germline CDR1 is SGHTA and CDR2 FQGTGA. The V gene lost 5 bases and the J gene lost 8 bases, with 15 bases spanning the gap. Written as DNA, the CDR3 is TGTGCCAGCAGCCATCCTGGGGTAGGAGAAGCTTTCTTT. It specifies CASSHPGVGEAFF.

This sequence joins TRBV27 and TRBJ2-1; TRBD2 matches 9 bases. Germline trimming cut 8 bases from V and 9 bases from J; bases unmatched to any gene: 8. The CDR3 has 13 residues. Germline V CDR1 and CDR2: MNHEY, SMNVEV (reference sequence). This chain's CDR3 is CASRGAGGSEQFF. As DNA, the CDR3 is TGTGCCAGCCGCGGGGCGGGGGGGTCTGAGCAGTTCTTC.

The genes are TRBV5-1 and TRBJ2-1, with D possibly being TRBD2 (6 bases). Trimming stripped 1 base from V and 7 bases from J, with 9 bases between. CDR3 length equals 13 residues. The V gene's germline CDR1 is SGHRS and CDR2 YFSETQ. The CDR3 reads CASSLWGENEQFF. CDR3 in DNA: TGCGCCAGCAGCTTGTGGGGGGAAAATGAGCAGTTCTTC.